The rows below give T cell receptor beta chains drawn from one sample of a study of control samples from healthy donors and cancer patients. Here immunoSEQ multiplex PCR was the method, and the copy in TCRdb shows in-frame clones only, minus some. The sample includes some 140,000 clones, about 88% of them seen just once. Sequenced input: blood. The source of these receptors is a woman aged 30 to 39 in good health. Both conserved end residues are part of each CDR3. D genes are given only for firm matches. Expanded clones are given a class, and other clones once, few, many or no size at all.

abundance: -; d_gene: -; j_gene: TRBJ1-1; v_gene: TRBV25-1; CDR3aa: CASSDVGIPEAFF; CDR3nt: TGTGCCAGCAGTGATGTAGGGATCCCTGAAGCTTTCTTT
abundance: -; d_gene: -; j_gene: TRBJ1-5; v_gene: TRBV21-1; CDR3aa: CASSKEEGTTKKGNQPQHF; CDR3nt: TGTGCCAGCAGCAAAGAGGAGGGGACGACTAAAAAGGGCAATCAGCCCCAGCATTTT
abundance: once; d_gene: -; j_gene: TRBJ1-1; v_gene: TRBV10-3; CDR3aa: CAISDYGNTEAFF; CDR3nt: TGTGCCATCAGTGACTACGGGAACACTGAAGCTTTCTTT
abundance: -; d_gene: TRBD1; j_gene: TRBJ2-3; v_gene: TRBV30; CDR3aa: CAWSLGQGSWGDTQYF; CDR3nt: TGTGCCTGGTCACTGGGACAGGGTTCATGGGGTGATACGCAGTATTTT
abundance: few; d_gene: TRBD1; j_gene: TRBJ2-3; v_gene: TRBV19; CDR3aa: CASSIGTGGADTQYF; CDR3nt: TGTGCCAGTAGTATAGGCACAGGGGGTGCAGATACGCAGTATTTT
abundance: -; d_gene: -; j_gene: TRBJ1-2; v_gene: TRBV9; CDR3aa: CASSVEAGDLYGYTF; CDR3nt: TGTGCCAGCAGCGTAGAGGCAGGGGACCTCTATGGCTACACCTTC
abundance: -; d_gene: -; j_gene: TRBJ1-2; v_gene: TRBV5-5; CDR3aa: CASSLSSRGNHGYTF; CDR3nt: TGTGCCAGCAGCTTGTCTTCCCGCGGAAACCATGGCTACACCTTC
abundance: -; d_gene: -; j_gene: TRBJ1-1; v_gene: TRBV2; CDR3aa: CASSVAVLLGFF; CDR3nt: TGTGCCAGCAGTGTGGCAGTCCTTTTAGGTTTCTTT
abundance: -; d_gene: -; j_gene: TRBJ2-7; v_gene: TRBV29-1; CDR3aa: CSVQENLYEQYF; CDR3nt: TGCAGCGTCCAGGAGAATCTCTACGAGCAGTACTTC
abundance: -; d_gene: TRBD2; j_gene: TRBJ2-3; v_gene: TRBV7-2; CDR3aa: CASSSGLAGRGADTQYF; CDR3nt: TGTGCCAGCAGCTCGGGACTAGCGGGAAGGGGGGCCGATACGCAGTATTTT
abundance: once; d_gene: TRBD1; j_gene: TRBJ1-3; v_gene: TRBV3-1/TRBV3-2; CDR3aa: CASSPPDRGNTIYF; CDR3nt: TGTGCCAGCAGTCCCCCGGACAGGGGGAACACCATATATTTT
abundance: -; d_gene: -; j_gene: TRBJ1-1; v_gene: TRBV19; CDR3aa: CASSIVGGGGRTEAFF; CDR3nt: TGTGCCAGTAGTATAGTCGGCGGCGGGGGTCGCACTGAAGCTTTCTTT
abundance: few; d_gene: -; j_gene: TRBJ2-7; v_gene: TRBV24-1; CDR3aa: CATSDSYEQYF; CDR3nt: TGTGCCACCAGTGACTCCTACGAGCAGTACTTC
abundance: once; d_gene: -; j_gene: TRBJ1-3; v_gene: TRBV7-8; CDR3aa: CASSPYRVTNLAGNTIYF; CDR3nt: TGTGCCAGCAGCCCCTACAGGGTAACCAACCTGGCTGGAAACACCATATATTTT
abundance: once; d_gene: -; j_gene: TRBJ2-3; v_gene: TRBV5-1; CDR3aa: CASSLAGSGTDTQYF; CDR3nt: TGCGCCAGCAGCTTAGCAGGATCGGGCACAGATACGCAGTATTTT
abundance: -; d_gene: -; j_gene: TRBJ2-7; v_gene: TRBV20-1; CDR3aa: CSATQGYEQYF; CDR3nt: TGCAGTGCTACCCAGGGGTACGAGCAGTACTTC
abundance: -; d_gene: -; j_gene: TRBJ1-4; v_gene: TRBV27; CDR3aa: CASSNRADGKLFF; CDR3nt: TGTGCCAGCAGTAACCGGGCCGACGGAAAACTGTTTTTT
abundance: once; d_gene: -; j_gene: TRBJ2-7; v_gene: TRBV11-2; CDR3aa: CASSLGGVPYEQYF; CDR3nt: TGTGCCAGCAGCTTAGGGGGGGTACCCTACGAGCAGTACTTC
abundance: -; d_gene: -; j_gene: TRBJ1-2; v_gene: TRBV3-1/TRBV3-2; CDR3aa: CASSQDLAGVGGYTF; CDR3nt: TGTGCCAGCAGCCAAGATCTAGCAGGGGTGGGCGGCTACACCTTC
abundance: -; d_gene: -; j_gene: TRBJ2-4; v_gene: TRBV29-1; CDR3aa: CSVVGSAKNIQYF; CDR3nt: TGCAGCGTTGTGGGGTCAGCCAAAAACATTCAGTACTTC
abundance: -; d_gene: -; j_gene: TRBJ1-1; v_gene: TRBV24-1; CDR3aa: CATSSVWWGSSTEAFF; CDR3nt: TGTGCCACCAGTAGCGTATGGTGGGGGTCGAGCACTGAAGCTTTCTTT
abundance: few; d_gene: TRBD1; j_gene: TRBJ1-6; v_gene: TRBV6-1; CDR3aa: CASSEAKGAAAYNSPLHF; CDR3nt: TGTGCCAGCAGTGAAGCTAAGGGGGCTGCGGCCTATAATTCACCCCTCCACTTT
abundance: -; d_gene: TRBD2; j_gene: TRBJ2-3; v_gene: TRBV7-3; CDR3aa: CASRFSSGRTDTQYF; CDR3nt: TGTGCCAGCAGGTTTTCAAGCGGGAGGACAGATACGCAGTATTTT
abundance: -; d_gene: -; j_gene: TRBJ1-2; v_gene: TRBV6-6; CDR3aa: CASSPTEYYGYTF; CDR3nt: TGTGCCAGCAGCCCTACAGAGTACTATGGCTACACCTTC
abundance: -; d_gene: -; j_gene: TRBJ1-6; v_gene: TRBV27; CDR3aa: CASSFEPYNSPLHF; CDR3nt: TGTGCCAGCAGTTTCGAACCCTATAATTCACCCCTCCACTTT
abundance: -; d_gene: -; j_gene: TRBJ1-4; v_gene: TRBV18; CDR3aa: CASSSGQNEKLFF; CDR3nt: TGTGCCAGCTCATCGGGGCAAAATGAAAAACTGTTTTTT
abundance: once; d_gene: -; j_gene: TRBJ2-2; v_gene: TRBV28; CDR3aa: CASSFRQTISNTGELFF; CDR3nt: TGTGCCAGCAGTTTTAGACAGACTATAAGTAACACCGGGGAGCTGTTTTTT
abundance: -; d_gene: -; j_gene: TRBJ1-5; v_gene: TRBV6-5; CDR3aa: CASRGGGINQPQHF; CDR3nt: TGTGCCAGCAGGGGGGGAGGGATCAATCAGCCCCAGCATTTT
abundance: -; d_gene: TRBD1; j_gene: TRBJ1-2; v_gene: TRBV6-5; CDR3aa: CASRIGQGGGYTF; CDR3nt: TGTGCCAGCAGAATAGGACAGGGCGGCGGCTACACCTTC
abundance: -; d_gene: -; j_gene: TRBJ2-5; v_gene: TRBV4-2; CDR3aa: CASSQGGSGETQYF; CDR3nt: TGTGCCAGCAGCCAAGGTGGTAGCGGTGAGACCCAGTACTTC
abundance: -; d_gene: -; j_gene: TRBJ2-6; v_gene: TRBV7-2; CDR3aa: CASSAAWGANVLTF; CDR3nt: TGTGCCAGCAGCGCCGCGTGGGGGGCCAACGTCCTGACTTTC
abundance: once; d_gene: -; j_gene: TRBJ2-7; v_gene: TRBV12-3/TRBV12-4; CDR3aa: CASSHELLFEQYF; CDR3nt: TGTGCCAGCAGTCATGAACTCCTCTTCGAGCAGTACTTC
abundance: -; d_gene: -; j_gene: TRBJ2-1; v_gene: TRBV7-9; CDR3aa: CASSLSTGSYNEQFF; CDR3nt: TGTGCCAGCAGCTTATCGACCGGCTCCTACAATGAGCAGTTCTTC
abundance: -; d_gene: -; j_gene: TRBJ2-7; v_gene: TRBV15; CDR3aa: CATSRGDNYEQYF; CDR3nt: TGTGCCACCAGCAGAGGAGACAACTACGAGCAGTACTTC
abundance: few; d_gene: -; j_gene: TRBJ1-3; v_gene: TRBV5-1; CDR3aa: CASSKTDRNSGNTIYF; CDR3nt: TGCGCCAGCAGCAAGACGGACAGAAACTCTGGAAACACCATATATTTT
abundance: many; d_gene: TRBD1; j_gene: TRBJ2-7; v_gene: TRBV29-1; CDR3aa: CSVGQGSYEQYF; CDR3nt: TGCAGCGTCGGACAGGGGTCCTACGAGCAGTACTTC
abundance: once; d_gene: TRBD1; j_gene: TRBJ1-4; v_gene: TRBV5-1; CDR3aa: CASSTRQGQDEKLFF; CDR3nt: TGCGCCAGCAGCACCCGACAGGGACAAGATGAAAAACTGTTTTTT
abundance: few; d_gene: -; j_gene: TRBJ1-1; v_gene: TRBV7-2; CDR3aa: CASSSSGPLGAFF; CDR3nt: TGTGCCAGCAGCTCTTCAGGTCCCCTGGGAGCTTTCTTT
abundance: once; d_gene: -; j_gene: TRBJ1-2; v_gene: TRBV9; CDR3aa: CASSVSGQGRGYTF; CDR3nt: TGTGCCAGCAGTGTCTCGGGGCAGGGGAGAGGCTACACCTTC
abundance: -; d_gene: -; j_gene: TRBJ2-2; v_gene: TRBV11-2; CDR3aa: CASSSGLPRVTGELFF; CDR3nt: TGTGCCAGCAGCTCCGGACTACCCCGGGTCACCGGGGAGCTGTTTTTT
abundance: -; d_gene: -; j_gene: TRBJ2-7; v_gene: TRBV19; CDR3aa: CASSTLGKRPYEQYF; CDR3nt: TGTGCCAGTAGTACCTTAGGAAAGCGCCCCTACGAGCAGTACTTC
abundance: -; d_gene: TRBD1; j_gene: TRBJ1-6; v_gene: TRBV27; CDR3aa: CASSIDRGTPLHF; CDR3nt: TGTGCCAGCAGTATCGACAGGGGCACCCCCCTCCACTTT
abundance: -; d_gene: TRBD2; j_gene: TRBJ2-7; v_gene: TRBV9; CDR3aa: CASSVGLANEQYF; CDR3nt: TGTGCCAGCAGCGTGGGACTAGCGAACGAGCAGTACTTC
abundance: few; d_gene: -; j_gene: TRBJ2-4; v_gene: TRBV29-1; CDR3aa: CSAEQGGKGAGLAKNIQYF; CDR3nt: TGCAGCGCGGAACAGGGGGGGAAGGGAGCGGGACTAGCCAAAAACATTCAGTACTTC
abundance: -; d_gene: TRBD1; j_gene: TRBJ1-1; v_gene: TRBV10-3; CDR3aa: CAISEGGQGKRGTEAFF; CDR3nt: TGTGCCATCAGTGAGGGGGGACAGGGCAAACGGGGGACTGAAGCTTTCTTT
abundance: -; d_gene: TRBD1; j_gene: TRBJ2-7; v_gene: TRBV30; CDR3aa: CAISRDRAHEQYF; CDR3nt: TGTGCCATCTCGAGGGACAGGGCCCACGAGCAGTACTTC